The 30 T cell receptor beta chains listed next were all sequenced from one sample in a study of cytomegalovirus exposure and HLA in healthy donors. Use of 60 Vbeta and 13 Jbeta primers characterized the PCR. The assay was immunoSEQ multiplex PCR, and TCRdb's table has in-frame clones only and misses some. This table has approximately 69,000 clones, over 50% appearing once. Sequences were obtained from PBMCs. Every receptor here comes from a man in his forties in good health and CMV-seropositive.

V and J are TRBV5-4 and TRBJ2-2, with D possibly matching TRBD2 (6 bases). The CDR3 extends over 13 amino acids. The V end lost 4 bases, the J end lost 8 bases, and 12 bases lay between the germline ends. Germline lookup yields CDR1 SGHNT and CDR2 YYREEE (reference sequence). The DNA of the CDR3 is TGTGCCAGCAGCCGGGACTCGAAAGGGGAGCTGTTTTTT. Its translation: CASSRDSKGELFF.

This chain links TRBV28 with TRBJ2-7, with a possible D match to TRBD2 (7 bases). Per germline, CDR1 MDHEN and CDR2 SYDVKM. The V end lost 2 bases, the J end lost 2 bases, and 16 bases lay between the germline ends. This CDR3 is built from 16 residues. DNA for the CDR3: TGTGCCAGCAGTTTAGAGGGTGGGGGGGCCGCCTACGAGCAGTACTTC. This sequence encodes CASSLEGGGAAYEQYF. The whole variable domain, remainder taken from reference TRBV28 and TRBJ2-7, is DVKVTQSSRYLVKRTGEKVFLECVQDMDHENMFWYRQDPGLGLRLIYFSYDVKMKEKGDIPEGYSVSREKKERFSLILESASTNQTSMYLCASSLEGGGAAYEQYFGPGTRLTVT.

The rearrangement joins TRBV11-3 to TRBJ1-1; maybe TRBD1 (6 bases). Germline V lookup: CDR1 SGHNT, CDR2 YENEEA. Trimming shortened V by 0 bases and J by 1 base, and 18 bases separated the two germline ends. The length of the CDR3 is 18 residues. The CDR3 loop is CASSLDGQWGQENTEAFF. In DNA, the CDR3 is TGTGCCAGCAGCTTAGACGGACAGTGGGGCCAGGAGAACACTGAAGCTTTCTTT.

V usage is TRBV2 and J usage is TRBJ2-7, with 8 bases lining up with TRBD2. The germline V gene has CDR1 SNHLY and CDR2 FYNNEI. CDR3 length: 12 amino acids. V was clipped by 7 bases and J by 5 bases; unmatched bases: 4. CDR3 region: CASTGGPNEQYF. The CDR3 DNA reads TGTGCCAGCACGGGGGGGCCCAACGAGCAGTACTTC.

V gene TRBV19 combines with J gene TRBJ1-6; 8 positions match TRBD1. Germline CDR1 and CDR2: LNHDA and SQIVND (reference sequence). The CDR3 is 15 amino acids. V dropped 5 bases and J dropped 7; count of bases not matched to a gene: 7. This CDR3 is CASSPTGEGNSPLHF. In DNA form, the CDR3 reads TGTGCCAGTAGTCCGACAGGGGAGGGGAATTCACCCCTCCACTTT.

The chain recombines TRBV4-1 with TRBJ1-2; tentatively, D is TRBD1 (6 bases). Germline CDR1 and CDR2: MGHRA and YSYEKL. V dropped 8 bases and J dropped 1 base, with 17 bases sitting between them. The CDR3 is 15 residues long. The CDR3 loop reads CASSPGQVINYGYTF. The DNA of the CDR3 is TGCGCCAGCTCTCCGGGACAAGTTATTAACTATGGCTACACCTTC.

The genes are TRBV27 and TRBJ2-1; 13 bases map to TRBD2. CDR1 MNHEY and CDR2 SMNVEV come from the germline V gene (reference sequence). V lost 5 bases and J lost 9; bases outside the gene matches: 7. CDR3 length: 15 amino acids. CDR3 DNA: TGTGCCAGCAGTACGACTAGCGGGGGGATAGGTGAGCAGTTCTTC. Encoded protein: CASSTTSGGIGEQFF.

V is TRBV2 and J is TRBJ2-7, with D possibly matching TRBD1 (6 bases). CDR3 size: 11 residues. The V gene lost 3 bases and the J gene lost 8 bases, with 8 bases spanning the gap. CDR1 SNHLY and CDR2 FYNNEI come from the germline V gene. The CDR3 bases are TGTGCCAGCAGTGACACAGGGAAGCAGTACTTC. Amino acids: CASSDTGKQYF. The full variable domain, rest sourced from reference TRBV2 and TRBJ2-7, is EPEVTQTPSHQVTQMGQEVILRCVPISNHLYFYWYRQILGQKVEFLVSFYNNEISEKSEIFDDQFSVERPDGSNFTLKIRSTKLEDSAMYFCASSDTGKQYFGPGTRLTVT.

CDR3 residues: CASSQDRGNTGELFF. DNA of the CDR3: TGTGCCAGCAGTCAGGACAGGGGAAACACCGGGGAGCTGTTTTTT. V gene TRBV6-5 combines with J gene TRBJ2-2; 9 bases align to TRBD1. This CDR3 comprises 15 residues. The trim removed 5 bases at V and 2 bases at J, leaving 3 bases unmatched. The germline CDR1 and CDR2 sequences are MNHEY and SVGAGI.

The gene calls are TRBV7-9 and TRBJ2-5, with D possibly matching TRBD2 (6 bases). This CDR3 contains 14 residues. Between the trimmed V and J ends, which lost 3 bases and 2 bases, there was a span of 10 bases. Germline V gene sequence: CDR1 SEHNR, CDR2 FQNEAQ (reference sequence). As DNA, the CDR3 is TGTGCCAGCAGCTTCGGGGCGGGGCAAGAGACCCAGTACTTC. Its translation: CASSFGAGQETQYF.

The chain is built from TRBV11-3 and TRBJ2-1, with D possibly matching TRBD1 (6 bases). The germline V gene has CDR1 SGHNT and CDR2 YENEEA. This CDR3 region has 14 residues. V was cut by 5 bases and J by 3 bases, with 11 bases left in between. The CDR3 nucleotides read TGTGCCAGCAGCGAACCGGGACACTACAATGAGCAGTTCTTC. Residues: CASSEPGHYNEQFF.

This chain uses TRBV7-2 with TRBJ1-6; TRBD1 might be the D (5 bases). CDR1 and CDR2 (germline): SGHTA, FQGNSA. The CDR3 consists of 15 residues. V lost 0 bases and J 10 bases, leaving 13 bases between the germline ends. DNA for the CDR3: TGTGCCAGCAGCTTAGCGTCCGGGGGGGGGTCACCCCTCCACTTT. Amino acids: CASSLASGGGSPLHF.

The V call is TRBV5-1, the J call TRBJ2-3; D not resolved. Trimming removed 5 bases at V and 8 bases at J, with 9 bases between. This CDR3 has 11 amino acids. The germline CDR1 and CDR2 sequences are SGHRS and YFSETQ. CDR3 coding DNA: TGCGCCAGCAGAGCTTCGTCTACGCAGTATTTT. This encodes CASRASSTQYF.

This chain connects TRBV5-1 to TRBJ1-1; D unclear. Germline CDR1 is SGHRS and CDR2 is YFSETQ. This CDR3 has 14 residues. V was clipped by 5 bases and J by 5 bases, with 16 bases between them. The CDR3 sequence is CASSSDPSQTEAFF. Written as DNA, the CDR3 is TGCGCCAGCAGTTCAGATCCCTCCCAGACTGAAGCTTTCTTT.

CDR3 nucleotides: TGCAGCGTGGTGGACAGGGGGAAAGCAAATGAGCAGTTCTTC. This codes for CSVVDRGKANEQFF. V gene TRBV29-1 combines with J gene TRBJ2-1; TRBD1 agrees at 10 bases. CDR3 size: 14 residues. The trim removed 6 bases at V and 7 bases at J, leaving 9 bases unmatched. Germline CDR1 reads SQVTM; CDR2 reads ANQGSEA.

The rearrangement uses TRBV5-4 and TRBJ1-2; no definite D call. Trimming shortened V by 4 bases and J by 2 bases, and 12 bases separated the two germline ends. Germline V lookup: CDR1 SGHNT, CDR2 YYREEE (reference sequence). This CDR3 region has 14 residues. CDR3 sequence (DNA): TGTGCCAGCAGCCCGGACCAGCGGAACTATGGCTACACCTTC. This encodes CASSPDQRNYGYTF.

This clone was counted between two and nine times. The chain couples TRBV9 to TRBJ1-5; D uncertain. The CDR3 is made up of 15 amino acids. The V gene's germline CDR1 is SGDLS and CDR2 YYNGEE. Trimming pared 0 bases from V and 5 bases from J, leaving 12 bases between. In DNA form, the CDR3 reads TGTGCCAGCAGCGTAGGGCCAGGCTCCCATCAGCCCCAGCATTTT. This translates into CASSVGPGSHQPQHF.

CDR3 DNA sequence: TGTGCCAGCAGCTTAGCTCTGAATGAGCAGTTCTTC. This sequence encodes CASSLALNEQFF. The chain recombines TRBV11-3 with TRBJ2-1; D ambiguous. CDR1 and CDR2 from the germline V gene are SGHNT and YENEEA. V lost 1 base and J 7 bases, leaving 5 bases between the germline ends. CDR3 length: 12 amino acids.

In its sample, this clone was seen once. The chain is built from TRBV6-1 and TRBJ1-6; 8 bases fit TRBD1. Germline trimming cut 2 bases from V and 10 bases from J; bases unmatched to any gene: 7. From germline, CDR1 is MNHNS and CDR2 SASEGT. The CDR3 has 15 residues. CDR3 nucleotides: TGTGCCAGCAGTGAAAGAGGGACAGGATACTCACCCCTCCACTTT. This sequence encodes CASSERGTGYSPLHF.

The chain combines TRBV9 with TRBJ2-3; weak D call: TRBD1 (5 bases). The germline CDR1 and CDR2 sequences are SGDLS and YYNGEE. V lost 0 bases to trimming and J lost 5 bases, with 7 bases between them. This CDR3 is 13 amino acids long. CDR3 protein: CASSVEGRDTQYF. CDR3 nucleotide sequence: TGTGCCAGCAGCGTAGAGGGGCGAGATACGCAGTATTTT.

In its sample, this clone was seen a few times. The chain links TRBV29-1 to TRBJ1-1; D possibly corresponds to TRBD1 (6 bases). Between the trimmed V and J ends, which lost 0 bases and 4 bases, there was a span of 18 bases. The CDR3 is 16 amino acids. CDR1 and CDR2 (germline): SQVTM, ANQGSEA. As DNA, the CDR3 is TGCAGCGTTGAAGAGGGGGCCGGATTTGGAGGCACTGAAGCTTTCTTT. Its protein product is CSVEEGAGFGGTEAFF.

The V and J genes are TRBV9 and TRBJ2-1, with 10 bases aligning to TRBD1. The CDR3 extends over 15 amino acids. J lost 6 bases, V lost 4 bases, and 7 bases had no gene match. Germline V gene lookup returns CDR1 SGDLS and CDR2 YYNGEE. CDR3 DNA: TGTGCCAGCAGCCCGGGACAGGGGATAGGCAATGAGCAGTTCTTC. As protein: CASSPGQGIGNEQFF.

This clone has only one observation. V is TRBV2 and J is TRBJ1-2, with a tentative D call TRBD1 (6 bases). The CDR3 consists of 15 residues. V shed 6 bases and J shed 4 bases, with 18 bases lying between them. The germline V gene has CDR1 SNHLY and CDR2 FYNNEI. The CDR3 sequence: CASRSSQGMTYGYTF. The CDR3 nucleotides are TGTGCCAGCAGGAGTTCACAGGGTATGACCTATGGCTACACCTTC.

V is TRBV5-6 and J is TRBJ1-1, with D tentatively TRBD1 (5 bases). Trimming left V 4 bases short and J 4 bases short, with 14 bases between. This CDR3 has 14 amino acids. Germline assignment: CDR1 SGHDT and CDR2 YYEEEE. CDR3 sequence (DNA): TGTGCCAGCAGCCTCAATCAGGGTATCACTGAAGCTTTCTTT. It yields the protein CASSLNQGITEAFF.

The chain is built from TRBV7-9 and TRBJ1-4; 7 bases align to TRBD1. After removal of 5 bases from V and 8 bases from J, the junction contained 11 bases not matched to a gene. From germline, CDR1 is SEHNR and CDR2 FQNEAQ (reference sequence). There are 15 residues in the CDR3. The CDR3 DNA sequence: TGTGCCAGCAGCCGCCCACAGGGGACTCGGGAAAAACTGTTTTTT. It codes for CASSRPQGTREKLFF. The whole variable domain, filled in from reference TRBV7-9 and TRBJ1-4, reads DTGVSQNPRHKITKRGQNVTFRCDPISEHNRLYWYRQTLGQGPEFLTYFQNEAQLEKSRLLSDRFSAERPKGSFSTLEIQRTEQGDSAMYLCASSRPQGTREKLFFGSGTQLSVL.

The CDR3 loop reads CASSWRGGTDTQYF. The CDR3 DNA follows: TGTGCCAGCAGCTGGAGGGGGGGGACAGATACGCAGTATTTT. The J gene is TRBJ2-3, the V gene TRBV7-8; D possibly corresponds to TRBD2 (7 bases). V dropped 4 bases and J dropped 3 bases, with 11 bases sitting between them. In germline, CDR1 is SGHVS, CDR2 FQNEAQ. This CDR3 is 14 amino acids long. The entire variable domain, with the rest obtained from reference TRBV7-8 and TRBJ2-3, is as follows: GAGVSQSPRYKVAKRGQDVALRCDPISGHVSLFWYQQALGQGPEFLTYFQNEAQLDKSGLPSDRFFAERPEGSVSTLKIQRTQQEDSAVYLCASSWRGGTDTQYFGPGTRLTVL.

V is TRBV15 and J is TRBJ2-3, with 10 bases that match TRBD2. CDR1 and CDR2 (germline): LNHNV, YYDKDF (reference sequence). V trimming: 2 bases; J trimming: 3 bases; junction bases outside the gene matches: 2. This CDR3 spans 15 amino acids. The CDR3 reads CATSRRTSGTDTQYF. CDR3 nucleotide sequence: TGTGCCACCAGCAGACGGACTAGCGGTACAGATACGCAGTATTTT.

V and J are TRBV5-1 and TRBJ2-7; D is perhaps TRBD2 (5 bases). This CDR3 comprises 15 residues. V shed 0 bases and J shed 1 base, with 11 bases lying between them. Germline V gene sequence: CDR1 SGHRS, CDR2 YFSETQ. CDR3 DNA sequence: TGCGCCAGCAGCTTGGCTCTAGGGAGTTCCTACGAGCAGTACTTC. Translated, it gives CASSLALGSSYEQYF.

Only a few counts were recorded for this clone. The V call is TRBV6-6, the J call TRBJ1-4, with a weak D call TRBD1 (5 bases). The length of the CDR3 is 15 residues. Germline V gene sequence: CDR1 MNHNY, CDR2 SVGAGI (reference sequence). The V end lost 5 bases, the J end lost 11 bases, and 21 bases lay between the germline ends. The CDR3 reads CASSTVTQVVGKLFF. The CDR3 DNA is TGTGCCAGCAGTACCGTCACACAGGTTGTTGGGAAACTGTTTTTT.

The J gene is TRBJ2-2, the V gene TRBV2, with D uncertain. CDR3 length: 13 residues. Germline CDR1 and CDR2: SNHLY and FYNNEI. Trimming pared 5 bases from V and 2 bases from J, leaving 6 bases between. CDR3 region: CASSSINTGELFF. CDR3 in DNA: TGTGCCAGCAGTTCAATTAACACCGGGGAGCTGTTTTTT.